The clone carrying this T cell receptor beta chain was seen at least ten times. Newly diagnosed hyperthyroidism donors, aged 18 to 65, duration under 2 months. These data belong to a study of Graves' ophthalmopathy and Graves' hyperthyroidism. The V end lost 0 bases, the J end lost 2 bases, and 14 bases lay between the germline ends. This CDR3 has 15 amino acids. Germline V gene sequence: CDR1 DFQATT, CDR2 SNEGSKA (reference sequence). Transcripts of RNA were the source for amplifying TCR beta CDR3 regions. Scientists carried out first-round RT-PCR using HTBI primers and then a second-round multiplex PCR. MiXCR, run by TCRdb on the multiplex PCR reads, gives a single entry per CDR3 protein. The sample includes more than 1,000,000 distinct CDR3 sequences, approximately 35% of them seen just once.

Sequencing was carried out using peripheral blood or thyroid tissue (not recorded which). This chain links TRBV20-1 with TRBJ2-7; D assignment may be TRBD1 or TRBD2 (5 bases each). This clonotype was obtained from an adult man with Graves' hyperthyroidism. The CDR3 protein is CSARDASGGTYEQYF. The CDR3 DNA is TGCAGTGCTAGAGATGCGAGTGGGGGTACCTACGAGCAGTACTTC.